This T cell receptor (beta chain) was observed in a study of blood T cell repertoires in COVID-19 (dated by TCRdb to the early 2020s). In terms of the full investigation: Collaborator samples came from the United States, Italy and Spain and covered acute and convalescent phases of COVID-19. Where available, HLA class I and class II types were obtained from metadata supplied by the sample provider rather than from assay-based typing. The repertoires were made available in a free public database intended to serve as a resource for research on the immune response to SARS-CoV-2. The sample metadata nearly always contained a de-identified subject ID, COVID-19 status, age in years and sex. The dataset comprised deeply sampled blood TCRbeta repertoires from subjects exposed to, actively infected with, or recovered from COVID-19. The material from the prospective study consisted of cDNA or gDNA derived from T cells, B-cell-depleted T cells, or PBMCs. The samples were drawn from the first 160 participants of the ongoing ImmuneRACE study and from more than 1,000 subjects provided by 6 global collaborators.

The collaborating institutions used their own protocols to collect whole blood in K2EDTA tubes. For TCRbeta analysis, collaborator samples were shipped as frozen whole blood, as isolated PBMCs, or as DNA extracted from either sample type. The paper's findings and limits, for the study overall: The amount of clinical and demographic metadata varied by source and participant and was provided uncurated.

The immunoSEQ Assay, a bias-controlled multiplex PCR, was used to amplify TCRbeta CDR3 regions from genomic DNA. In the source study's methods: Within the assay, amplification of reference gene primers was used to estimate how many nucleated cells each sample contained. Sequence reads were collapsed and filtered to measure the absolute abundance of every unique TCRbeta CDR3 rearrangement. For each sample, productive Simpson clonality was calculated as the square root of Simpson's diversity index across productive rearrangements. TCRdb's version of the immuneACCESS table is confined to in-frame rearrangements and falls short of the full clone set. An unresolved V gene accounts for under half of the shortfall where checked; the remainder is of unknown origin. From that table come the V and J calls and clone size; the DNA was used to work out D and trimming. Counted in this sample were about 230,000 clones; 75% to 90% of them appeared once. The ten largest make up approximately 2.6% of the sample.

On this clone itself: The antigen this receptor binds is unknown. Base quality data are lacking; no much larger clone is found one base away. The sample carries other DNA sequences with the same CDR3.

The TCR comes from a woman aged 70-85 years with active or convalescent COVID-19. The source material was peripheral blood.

The DNA sequence is TGTGCCAGCAGTCGGGGCTACGAGCAGTACTTC. The encoded protein is CASSRGYEQYF. The chain is encoded by TRBV25-1 joined to TRBJ2-7, and the D gene may be TRBD2, 5 bases matching. Deletion took 5 bases off V and 3 bases off J, with a span of 5 bases between the germline ends. CDR1 and CDR2, looked up from the germline V gene, are MGHDK and SYGVNS. Inclusive of the bounding cysteine and phenylalanine, the CDR3 is 11 residues long. CDR3 DNA is the only sequence kept; it has 33 bases, read in frame from the first base.